The 18 T cell receptor beta chains below were found in one sample sequenced in a study of technical replicates of blood from a handful of donors. TCRdb keeps only in-frame clones here, not all; method: immunoSEQ multiplex PCR. This sample has tens of thousands of clones; 90% to 95% occur once, and the top ten carry approximately 5%. The sample comprised PBMCs. The receptors were gathered from a human donor in good health. Some clones in this sample may be carry-over from other donors' samples.

The chain combines TRBV5-4 with TRBJ1-2; 7 bases fit TRBD1. CDR1 SGHNT and CDR2 YYREEE come from the germline V gene (reference sequence). J was trimmed by 4 bases and V by 4 bases; bases with no gene match: 7. The CDR3 totals 14 residues. CDR3 amino acids: CASSPDRVSYGYTF. CDR3 bases: TGTGCCAGCAGCCCTGACAGGGTGAGCTATGGCTACACCTTC.

J is TRBJ2-1 and V is TRBV5-1; 9 bases line up with TRBD2. The CDR3 totals 16 residues. V gave up 4 bases and J gave up 4 bases; unmatched junction bases: 9. Germline assignment: CDR1 SGHRS and CDR2 YFSETQ. The CDR3 reads CASSPIPSGVYNEQFF. DNA of the CDR3: TGCGCCAGCAGCCCGATTCCTAGCGGGGTATACAATGAGCAGTTCTTC.

The rearrangement joins TRBV21-1 to TRBJ1-6; TRBD1, the D gene given by the table, was not confirmed from the DNA. TRBV21-1 corresponds to a pseudogene. The length of the CDR3 is 17 residues. The chain's CDR3 is CASSKLTVSPYNSPLHF. CDR3 in DNA: TGTGCCAGCAGCAAACTGACAGTTTCCCCCTATAATTCACCCCTCCACTTT.

DNA for the CDR3: TGTGCCAGCAGCCCTCACGCGGGAGGCCAAGAGACCCAGTACTTC. It is translated as CASSPHAGGQETQYF. V is TRBV5-4 and J is TRBJ2-5; 8 bases align to TRBD2. With 4 bases clipped from V and 1 base from J, the junction kept 6 bases outside the gene matches. Germline loops: CDR1 SGHNT, CDR2 YYREEE (reference sequence). The CDR3 sequence is 15 residues long.

V is TRBV11-2 and J is TRBJ2-3, with D maybe TRBD1 (6 bases). CDR1 and CDR2 (germline): SGHAT, FQNNGV. The CDR3 consists of 15 residues. V lost 5 bases, J lost 8 bases, and 20 bases lay in between. The CDR3 here is CASSPRGASRGTQYF. The CDR3 DNA reads TGTGCCAGCAGCCCCCGAGGGGCAAGCAGGGGTACGCAGTATTTT.

The chain recombines TRBV6-5 with TRBJ2-3; no firm D call. Per germline, CDR1 MNHEY and CDR2 SVGAGI. V lost 6 bases to trimming and J lost 1 base, with 8 bases between them. The CDR3 is 13 residues long. CDR3 residues: CASSTPGTDTQYF. Written as DNA, the CDR3 is TGTGCCAGCAGCACCCCAGGCACAGATACGCAGTATTTT.

The rearrangement links TRBV4-3 to TRBJ1-3; possible D gene TRBD1, 5 bases. This CDR3 is built from 15 residues. Trimming shortened V by 0 bases and J by 0 bases, and 6 bases separated the two germline ends. CDR1 LGHNA and CDR2 YSLEER come from the germline V gene. DNA for the CDR3: TGCGCCAGCAGCCAAGATAGGGGCTCTGGAAACACCATATATTTT. Translated: CASSQDRGSGNTIYF.

This chain joins TRBV13 and TRBJ2-1; tentative D call: TRBD2 (7 bases). In germline, CDR1 is PRHDT, CDR2 FYEKMQ (reference sequence). Trimming took 6 bases from V and 11 from J, leaving 20 bases between them. The CDR3 runs to 14 residues. The CDR3 DNA follows: TGTGCCAGCAGAGAAGGGGGGGGTGGCAAAAAGCAGTTCTTC. Encoded protein: CASREGGGGKKQFF.

CDR3 DNA: TGCGCCAGCAGCTTGGGACTAGCGGGGGGGTCAAAAGAGACCCAGTACTTC. Translating it yields CASSLGLAGGSKETQYF. This chain links TRBV5-1 with TRBJ2-5; 14 bases match TRBD2. The CDR3 loop spans 17 amino acids. After removal of 0 bases from V and 3 bases from J, the junction contained 4 bases not matched to a gene. CDR1 and CDR2 from the germline V gene are SGHRS and YFSETQ. The full variable domain, with the rest looked up from reference TRBV5-1 and TRBJ2-5, is KAGVTQTPRYLIKTRGQQVTLSCSPISGHRSVSWYQQTPGQGLQFLFEYFSETQRNKGNFPGRFSGRQFSNSRSEMNVSTLELGDSALYLCASSLGLAGGSKETQYFGPGTRLLVL.

The chain recombines TRBV2 with TRBJ1-6; D possibly corresponds to TRBD1 (6 bases). Trimming took off 7 bases at V and 6 bases at J, with 22 bases between the two ends. Germline values: CDR1 SNHLY, CDR2 FYNNEI. The CDR3 contains 17 residues. CDR3 loop: CASTNRRGGSRNSPLHF. DNA for the CDR3: TGTGCCAGCACCAACCGCAGGGGAGGGAGTCGTAATTCACCCCTCCACTTT.

The chain has TRBV13 and TRBJ2-7, with 8 bases identical to TRBD1. This CDR3 contains 16 residues. The J segment lost 1 base and the V segment lost 4 bases, leaving 9 bases of the junction unmatched. From germline, CDR1 is PRHDT and CDR2 FYEKMQ (reference sequence). The CDR3 DNA reads as TGTGCCAGCAGCTCAGTCAGGGGGCGGCTTTCCTACGAGCAGTACTTC. It specifies CASSSVRGRLSYEQYF.

This clone has a single count. V and J are TRBV18 and TRBJ2-7; the match to TRBD2 covers 7 bases. The CDR3 sequence is 17 residues long. Germline values: CDR1 KGHSH, CDR2 LQKENI. V was pared by 6 bases and J by 2 bases, with 16 bases of the junction left unmatched. The CDR3 loop reads CASSRSRGRGAPYEQYF. CDR3 nucleotide sequence: TGTGCCAGCTCCCGATCGCGCGGGAGAGGGGCCCCCTACGAGCAGTACTTC.

The chain combines TRBV7-2 with TRBJ2-2, with 7 bases that match TRBD2. This CDR3 comprises 13 residues. Germline lookup yields CDR1 SGHTA and CDR2 FQGNSA. V was clipped by 5 bases and J by 11 bases; unmatched bases: 8. The chain's CDR3 is CASSPFSGGELFF. CDR3 sequence (DNA): TGTGCCAGCAGCCCCTTCTCGGGGGGTGAGCTGTTTTTT.

The rearrangement joins TRBV19 to TRBJ1-5; no reliable D call. Trimming took 7 bases from V and 2 from J, leaving 9 bases between them. Germline lookup yields CDR1 LNHDA and CDR2 SQIVND (reference sequence). The length of the CDR3 is 13 residues. The DNA for the CDR3 is TGTGCCAGTAAAGGTGGAGGCAATCAGCCCCAGCATTTT. Translating it yields CASKGGGNQPQHF.

This clone was observed a single time. V usage is TRBV5-1 and J usage is TRBJ2-2, with 10 positions matching TRBD2. Losses at the gene ends were 1 base for V and 4 bases for J; bases not matched to a gene: 7. CDR1 and CDR2 from the germline V gene are SGHRS and YFSETQ. CDR3 length equals 17 residues. The CDR3 DNA reads TGCGCCAGCAGCTTGTGGCAGCGGGGGGGCTCCACCGGGGAGCTGTTTTTT. It is translated as CASSLWQRGGSTGELFF.

This chain links TRBV30 with TRBJ2-4, with 7 nucleotides matching TRBD1. CDR3 length: 16 amino acids. Germline values: CDR1 GTSNPN, CDR2 SVGIG (reference sequence). J gave up 0 bases and V 3 bases, and 8 bases lay outside the gene matches. CDR3 coding DNA: TGTGCCTGGAGCGAGGGACAGTTACTAGCCAAAAACATTCAGTACTTC. As protein: CAWSEGQLLAKNIQYF.

The rearrangement uses TRBV5-1 and TRBJ1-5; 10 bases match TRBD1. The CDR3 consists of 17 residues. J gave up 2 bases and V 7 bases, and 12 bases lay outside the gene matches. The V gene's germline CDR1 is SGHRS and CDR2 YFSETQ. The CDR3 is CASRLGPGTGGNQPQHF. In DNA, the CDR3 is TGCGCCAGCCGGCTAGGTCCCGGGACAGGGGGCAATCAGCCCCAGCATTTT.

The genes are TRBV7-6 and TRBJ2-1; 13 bases are shared with TRBD2. With 1 base clipped from V and 2 bases from J, the junction kept 8 bases outside the gene matches. This CDR3 is built from 19 residues. Germline V lookup: CDR1 SGHVS, CDR2 FNYEAQ. CDR3 amino acids: CASSLGGLAGVGAYNEQFF. The CDR3 DNA follows: TGTGCCAGCAGCTTAGGTGGACTAGCGGGAGTCGGCGCCTACAATGAGCAGTTCTTC.